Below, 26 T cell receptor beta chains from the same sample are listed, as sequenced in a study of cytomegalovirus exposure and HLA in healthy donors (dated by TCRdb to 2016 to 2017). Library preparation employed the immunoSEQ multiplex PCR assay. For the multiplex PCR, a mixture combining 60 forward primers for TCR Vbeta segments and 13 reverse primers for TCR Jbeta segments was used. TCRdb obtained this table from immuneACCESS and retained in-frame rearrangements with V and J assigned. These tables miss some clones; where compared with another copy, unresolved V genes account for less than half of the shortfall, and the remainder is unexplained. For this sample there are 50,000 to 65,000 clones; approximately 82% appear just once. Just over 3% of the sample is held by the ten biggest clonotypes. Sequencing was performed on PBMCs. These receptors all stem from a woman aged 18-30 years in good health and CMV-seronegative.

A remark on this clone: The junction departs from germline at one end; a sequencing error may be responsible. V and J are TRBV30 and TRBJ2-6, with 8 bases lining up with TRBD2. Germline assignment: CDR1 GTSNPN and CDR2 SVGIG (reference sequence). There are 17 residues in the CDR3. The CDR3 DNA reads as TGTGCCTGGAGCGTTCCGGGGACTAGATCTGGGGCCAACGGCCTGACTTTC. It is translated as CAWSVPGTRSGANGLTF.

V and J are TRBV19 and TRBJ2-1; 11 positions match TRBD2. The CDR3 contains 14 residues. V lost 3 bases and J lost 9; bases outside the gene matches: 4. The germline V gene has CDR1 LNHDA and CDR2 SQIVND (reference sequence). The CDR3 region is CASSITSGSSEQFF. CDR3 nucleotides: TGTGCCAGTAGTATCACTAGCGGGAGCAGTGAGCAGTTCTTC.

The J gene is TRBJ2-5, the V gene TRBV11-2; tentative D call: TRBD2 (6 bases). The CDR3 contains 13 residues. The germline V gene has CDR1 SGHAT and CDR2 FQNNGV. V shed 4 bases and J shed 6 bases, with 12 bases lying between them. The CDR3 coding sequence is TGTGCCAGCAGCTCGTTGGGAGGACAGACCCAGTACTTC. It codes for CASSSLGGQTQYF. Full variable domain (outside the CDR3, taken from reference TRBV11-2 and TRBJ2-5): EAGVAQSPRYKIIEKRQSVAFWCNPISGHATLYWYQQILGQGPKLLIQFQNNGVVDDSQLPKDRFSAERLKGVDSTLKIQPAKLEDSAVYLCASSSLGGQTQYFGPGTRLLVL.

CDR3 protein: CASSLQGFTEAFF. CDR3 DNA sequence: TGTGCCAGCAGTTTACAGGGGTTCACTGAAGCTTTCTTT. V usage is TRBV27 and J usage is TRBJ1-1, with D perhaps TRBD1 (6 bases). Trimming removed 2 bases at V and 4 bases at J, with 8 bases between. Germline CDR1 MNHEY, CDR2 SMNVEV (reference sequence). The CDR3 length is 13 residues.

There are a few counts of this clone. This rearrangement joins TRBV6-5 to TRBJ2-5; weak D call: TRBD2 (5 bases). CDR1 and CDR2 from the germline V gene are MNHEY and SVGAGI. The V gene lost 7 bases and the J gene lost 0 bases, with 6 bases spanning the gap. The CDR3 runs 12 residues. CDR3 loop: CASTGNQETQYF. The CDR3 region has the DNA TGTGCCAGCACGGGGAACCAAGAGACCCAGTACTTC.

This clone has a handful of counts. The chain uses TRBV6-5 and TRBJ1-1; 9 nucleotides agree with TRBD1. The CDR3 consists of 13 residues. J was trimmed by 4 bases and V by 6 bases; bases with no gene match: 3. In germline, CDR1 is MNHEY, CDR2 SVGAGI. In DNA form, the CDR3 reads TGTGCCAGCAGCCTACAGGGGGCCACTGAAGCTTTCTTT. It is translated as CASSLQGATEAFF.

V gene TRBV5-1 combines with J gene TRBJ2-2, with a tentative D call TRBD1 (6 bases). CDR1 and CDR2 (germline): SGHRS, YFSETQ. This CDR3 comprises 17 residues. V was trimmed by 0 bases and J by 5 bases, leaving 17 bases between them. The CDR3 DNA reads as TGCGCCAGCAGCTTGGCCGCGGACAGTAAAATTACCGGGGAGCTGTTTTTT. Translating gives CASSLAADSKITGELFF.

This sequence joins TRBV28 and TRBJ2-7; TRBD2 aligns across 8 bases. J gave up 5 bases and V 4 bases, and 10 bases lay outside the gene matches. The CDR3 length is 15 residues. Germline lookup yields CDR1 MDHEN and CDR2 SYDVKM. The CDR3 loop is CASSSVAGGSNEQYF. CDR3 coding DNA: TGTGCCAGCAGTTCCGTGGCGGGGGGATCCAACGAGCAGTACTTC.

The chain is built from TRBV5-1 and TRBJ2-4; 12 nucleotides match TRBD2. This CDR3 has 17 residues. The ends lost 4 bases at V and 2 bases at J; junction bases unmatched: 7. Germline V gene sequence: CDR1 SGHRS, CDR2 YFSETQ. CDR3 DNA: TGCGCCAGCAGCCCCGGACTAGCGGGAATTACCAAAAACATTCAGTACTTC. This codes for CASSPGLAGITKNIQYF.

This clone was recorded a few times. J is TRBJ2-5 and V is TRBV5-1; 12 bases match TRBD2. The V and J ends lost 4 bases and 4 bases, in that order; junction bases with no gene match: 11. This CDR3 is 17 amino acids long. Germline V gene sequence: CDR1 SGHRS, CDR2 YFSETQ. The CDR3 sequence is CASSPYAPSGGGETQYF. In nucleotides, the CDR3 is TGCGCCAGCAGCCCTTATGCCCCTAGCGGGGGGGGAGAGACCCAGTACTTC.

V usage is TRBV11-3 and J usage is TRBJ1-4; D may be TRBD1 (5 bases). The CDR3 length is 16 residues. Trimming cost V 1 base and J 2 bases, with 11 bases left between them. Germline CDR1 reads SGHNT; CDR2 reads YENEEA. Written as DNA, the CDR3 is TGTGCCAGCAGCTTAGGCCGGAGGGGTACTAATGAAAAACTGTTTTTT. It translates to CASSLGRRGTNEKLFF.

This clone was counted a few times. The CDR3 region is CASKVQQDEKLFF. The CDR3 coding sequence is TGTGCCAGCAAAGTCCAGCAGGATGAAAAACTGTTTTTT. The chain links TRBV2 to TRBJ1-4; D ambiguous. There are 13 residues in the CDR3. Germline-derived CDR1 and CDR2 are SNHLY and FYNNEI. The ends were cut back, 7 bases at V and 6 bases at J, with 12 bases in the middle. Variable domain in full (rest from reference TRBV2 and TRBJ1-4): EPEVTQTPSHQVTQMGQEVILRCVPISNHLYFYWYRQILGQKVEFLVSFYNNEISEKSEIFDDQFSVERPDGSNFTLKIRSTKLEDSAMYFCASKVQQDEKLFFGSGTQLSVL.

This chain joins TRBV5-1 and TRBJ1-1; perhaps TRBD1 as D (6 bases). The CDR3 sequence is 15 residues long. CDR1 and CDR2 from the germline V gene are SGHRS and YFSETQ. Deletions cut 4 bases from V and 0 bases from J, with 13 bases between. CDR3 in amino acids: CASSGGGLLNTEAFF. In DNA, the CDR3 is TGCGCCAGCAGCGGGGGGGGGCTACTGAACACTGAAGCTTTCTTT.

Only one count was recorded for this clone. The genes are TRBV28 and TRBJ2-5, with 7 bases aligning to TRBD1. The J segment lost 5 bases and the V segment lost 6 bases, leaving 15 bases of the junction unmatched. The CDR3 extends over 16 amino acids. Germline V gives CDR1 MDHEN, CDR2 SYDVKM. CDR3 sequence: CASRTSGTADSETQYF. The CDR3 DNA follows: TGTGCCAGCAGAACCTCTGGGACAGCCGATTCGGAGACCCAGTACTTC.

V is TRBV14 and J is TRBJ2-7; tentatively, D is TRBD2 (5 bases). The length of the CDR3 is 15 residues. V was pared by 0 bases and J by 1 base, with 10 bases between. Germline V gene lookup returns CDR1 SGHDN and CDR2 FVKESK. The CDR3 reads CASSQDLGRSYEQYF. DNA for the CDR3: TGTGCCAGCAGCCAAGATTTGGGGAGATCCTACGAGCAGTACTTC.

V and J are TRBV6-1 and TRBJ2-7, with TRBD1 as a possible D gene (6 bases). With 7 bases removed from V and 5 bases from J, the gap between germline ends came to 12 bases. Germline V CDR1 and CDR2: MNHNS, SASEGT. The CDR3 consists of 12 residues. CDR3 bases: TGTGCCAGCAACAGGGTGACGGACGAGCAGTACTTC. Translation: CASNRVTDEQYF.

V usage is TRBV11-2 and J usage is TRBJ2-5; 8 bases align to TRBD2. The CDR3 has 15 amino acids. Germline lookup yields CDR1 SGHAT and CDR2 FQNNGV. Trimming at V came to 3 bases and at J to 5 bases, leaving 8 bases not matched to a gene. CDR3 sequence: CASSFSGGRWETQYF. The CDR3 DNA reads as TGTGCCAGCAGCTTCAGCGGGGGCCGGTGGGAGACCCAGTACTTC.

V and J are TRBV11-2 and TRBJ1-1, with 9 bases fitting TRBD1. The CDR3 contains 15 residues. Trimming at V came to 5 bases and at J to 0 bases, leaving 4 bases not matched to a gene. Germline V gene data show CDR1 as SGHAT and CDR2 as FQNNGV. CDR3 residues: CASSPGTGLNTEAFF. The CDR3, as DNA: TGTGCCAGCAGCCCCGGGACAGGGCTGAACACTGAAGCTTTCTTT.

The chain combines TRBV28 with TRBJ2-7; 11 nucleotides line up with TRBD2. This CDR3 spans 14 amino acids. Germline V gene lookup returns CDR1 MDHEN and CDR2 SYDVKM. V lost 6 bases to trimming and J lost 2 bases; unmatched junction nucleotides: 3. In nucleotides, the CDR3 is TGTGCCAGCAGCCGGGGACTAGCGGCCTACGAGCAGTACTTC. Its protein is CASSRGLAAYEQYF.

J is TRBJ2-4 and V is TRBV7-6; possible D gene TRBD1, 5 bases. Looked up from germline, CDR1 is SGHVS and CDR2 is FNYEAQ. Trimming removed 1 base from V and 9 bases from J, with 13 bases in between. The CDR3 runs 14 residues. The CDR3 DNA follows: TGTGCCAGCAGCTTAGAGGGCAGGGATGGCATTCAGTACTTC. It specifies CASSLEGRDGIQYF.

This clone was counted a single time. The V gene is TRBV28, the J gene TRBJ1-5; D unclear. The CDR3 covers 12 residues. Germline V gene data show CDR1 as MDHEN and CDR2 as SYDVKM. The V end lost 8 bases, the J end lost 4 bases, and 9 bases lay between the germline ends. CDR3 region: CASRSGNQPQHF. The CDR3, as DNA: TGTGCCAGCCGTTCGGGAAATCAGCCCCAGCATTTT. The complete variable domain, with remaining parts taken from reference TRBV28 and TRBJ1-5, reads DVKVTQSSRYLVKRTGEKVFLECVQDMDHENMFWYRQDPGLGLRLIYFSYDVKMKEKGDIPEGYSVSREKKERFSLILESASTNQTSMYLCASRSGNQPQHFGDGTRLSIL.

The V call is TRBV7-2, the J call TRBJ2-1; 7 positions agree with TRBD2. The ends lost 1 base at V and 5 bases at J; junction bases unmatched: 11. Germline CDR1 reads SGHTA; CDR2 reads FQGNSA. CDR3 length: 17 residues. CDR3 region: CASSLGGRAGRNNEQFF. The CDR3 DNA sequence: TGTGCCAGCAGCTTAGGGGGGAGGGCGGGGAGAAACAATGAGCAGTTCTTC.

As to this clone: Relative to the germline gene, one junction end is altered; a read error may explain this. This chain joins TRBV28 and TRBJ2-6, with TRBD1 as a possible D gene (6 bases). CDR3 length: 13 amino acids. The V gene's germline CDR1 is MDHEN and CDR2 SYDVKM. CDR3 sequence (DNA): TGTGCCAGGCACCCGGCAGGGGCCAACGGCCTGACTTTC. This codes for CARHPAGANGLTF. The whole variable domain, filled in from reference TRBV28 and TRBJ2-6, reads DVKVTQSSRYLVKRTGEKVFLECVQDMDHENMFWYRQDPGLGLRLIYFSYDVKMKEKGDIPEGYSVSREKKERFSLILESASTNQTSMYLCARHPAGANGLTFGAGSRLTVL.

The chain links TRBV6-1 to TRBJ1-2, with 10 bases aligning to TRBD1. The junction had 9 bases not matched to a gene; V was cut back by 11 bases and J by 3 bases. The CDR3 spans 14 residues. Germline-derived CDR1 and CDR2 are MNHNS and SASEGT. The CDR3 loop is CAAHPGTGDYGYTF. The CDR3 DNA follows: TGTGCCGCCCACCCAGGGACAGGGGACTATGGCTACACCTTC.

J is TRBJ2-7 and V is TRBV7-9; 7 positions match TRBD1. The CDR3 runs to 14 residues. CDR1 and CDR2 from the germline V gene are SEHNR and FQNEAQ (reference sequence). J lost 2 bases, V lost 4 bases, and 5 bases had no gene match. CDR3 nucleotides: TGTGCCAGCAGCTACCGGGACAGTACCTACGAGCAGTACTTC. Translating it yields CASSYRDSTYEQYF.

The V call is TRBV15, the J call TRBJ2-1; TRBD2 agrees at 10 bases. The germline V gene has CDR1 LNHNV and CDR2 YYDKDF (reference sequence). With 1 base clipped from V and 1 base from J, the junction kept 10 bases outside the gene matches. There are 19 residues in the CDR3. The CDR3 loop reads CATSRGGGSSGSSYNEQFF. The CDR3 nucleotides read TGTGCCACCAGCAGAGGGGGCGGGTCTAGCGGGAGTTCCTACAATGAGCAGTTCTTC.